Detailed here is one T cell receptor beta chain. This clonotype was recorded at least ten times. The clone's antigen remains unknown. Base qualities are not provided; no much larger clone lies one nucleotide away. This specimen belongs to a study of T cells in Graves' hyperthyroidism and ophthalmopathy (dated by TCRdb to the late 2010s). About the investigation overall: Peripheral blood was sampled at the time of initial diagnosis, prior to any treatment. TCR V-J signatures able to tell the groups apart were searched for in a discovery cohort of approximately 95 patients, of whom more than 40 had Graves' ophthalmopathy and around 57 had stable Graves' hyperthyroidism. An independent validation cohort of 18 to 20 hyperthyroidism patients and about 16 patients who later progressed to ophthalmopathy tested prospective prediction of ophthalmopathy. The approximately 100 discovery patients were randomly split 7:3 into training and test sets. The study also compared thyroid tissue and blood T-cell repertoires from roughly six Graves' hyperthyroidism patients. After sampling, hyperthyroidism patients received methimazole starting at 30 mg daily, and ophthalmopathy patients received high-dose intravenous methylprednisolone. The paper reports TCR Vbeta CDR3 sequencing of some 140 peripheral blood samples: 40 to 45 ophthalmopathy, fewer than 80 hyperthyroidism and around 17 progressor patients.

At the junction V is shortened by 5 bases and J by 3 bases, with 12 bases in between. The CDR1 and CDR2 encoded by the germline V gene are SGHTA and FQGTGA. The CDR3 numbers 14 residues from cysteine through phenylalanine. CDR3 DNA only is kept here, 42 bases in frame from base 1. Stable Graves' hyperthyroidism was defined as no progression to ophthalmopathy during 18 months of follow-up. The hyperthyroidism patients were between 18 and 65 years old and newly diagnosed, with a disease duration of less than 2 months. Patients with uncontrolled infections, other autoimmune diseases, pregnancy or lactation were excluded. Diagnoses relied on clinical symptoms, serum thyroxine and TRAb, thyroid ultrasound and orbital computed tomography. Ficoll-Paque density gradient centrifugation was used to isolate PBMCs from 8.5 to 10 ml of fresh peripheral blood. Total RNA was extracted using Trizol reagent, and RNA quality was assessed on an Agilent 2100 Bioanalyzer.

The investigation overall reported the following: Most expanded thyroid clonotypes (frequency above 0.001) were also detected in blood, a finding suggesting that blood repertoires may reflect thyroid immune responses. A model built on a 13 V-J signature distinguished ophthalmopathy from stable hyperthyroidism, reaching roughly 88% sensitivity and approximately 81% specificity in cross-validation and 80%/75% in testing. No statistical method was used to set the sample size in advance, and investigators knew the group allocation. In validation, the model predicted progression to ophthalmopathy a median of about 5.9 months before onset, with 65% to 71% sensitivity and about 72% specificity.

Amplification of TCR beta CDR3 regions was carried out from RNA transcripts. The TCR CDR3 was subjected to a first round of RT-PCR using the HTBI primer set and the Qiagen OneStep RT-PCR kit. Libraries were constructed in a second round of multiplex PCR, after which size selection and purification were carried out. Paired-end sequencing of the libraries was performed with 100 bp reads on an Illumina HiSeq2000. Processing in the source paper ran as follows. SOAPnuke was used to process the raw data, with reads discarded if the reads contained adapters or uncalled bases, had a mean Phred below 15, or lacked an exact constant-primer or identifier match. COPE v1.2.5 was used to merge high-quality paired reads, and clonotypes were defined as unique nucleotide sequences. Clonotypes were aligned to IMGT TRBV, TRBD and TRBJ reference segments using MiTCR v1.1. The analysis included only V-J combinations with a frequency above 0.0001, which together covered more than 98% of the repertoires. The TCS score was defined as the ratio of F50 (clonal expansion) to E x V (chaos), calculated using BLOSUM62-based TCRdist between CDR3 peptides within each V-J. Welch's t-statistics and random forest reduced 450 to 600 V-J features to under 15, which were used in a naive Bayes classifier (R e1071). Starting from the raw public reads, TCRdb applied fastp trimming at Q25, assembled clones with MiXCR and retained in-frame beta chains. Each CDR3 protein appears once, grouped with its most common genes and DNA. These V and J calls rely on TCRdb rather than the paper's analysis. Across this sample there are roughly 380,000 distinct CDR3 sequences, with roughly 15% seen only once. About 5% of the sample rests with the top ten.

The origin of this receptor is a woman between 18 and 29 years old with Graves' hyperthyroidism. The V and J segments used are TRBV7-3 and TRBJ2-3; the best D guess is TRBD1, with 5 bases matching. Sequencing input: blood. The bases read TGTGCCAGCAGCCCTAGGGGCTATACAGATACGCAGTATTTT. Translated, it reads CASSPRGYTDTQYF.